These 27 T cell receptor beta chains share one sample of origin, sequenced in a study of T cell responses to AZD1222 COVID-19 vaccine. Clones were read by immunoSEQ multiplex PCR, and TCRdb kept only the in-frame ones, dropping some. The data hold 90,000 to 100,000 clones, with 75% to 90% observed a single time. The sequenced sample was peripheral blood, obtained on day 0 of AZD1222 vaccination. The source of these receptors is an adult in good health.

This clone was recorded a few times. The genes are TRBV29-1 and TRBJ1-2; no clear D. The V gene's germline CDR1 is SQVTM and CDR2 ANQGSEA. The length of the CDR3 is 13 residues. Trimming pared 7 bases from V and 0 bases from J, leaving 12 bases between. The CDR3 DNA sequence: TGCAGCGCCTGGACGGAACCTAACTATGGCTACACCTTC. Translating it yields CSAWTEPNYGYTF.

The genes are TRBV2 and TRBJ2-7; D may match TRBD1 or TRBD2 (6 bases each). This CDR3 has 14 residues. The V gene lost 3 bases and the J gene lost 6 bases, with 15 bases spanning the gap. The germline gives CDR1 SNHLY, CDR2 FYNNEI. The CDR3 spells CASSDLGGSGEQYF. CDR3 in DNA: TGTGCCAGCAGTGACTTGGGGGGCTCGGGCGAGCAGTACTTC. Filled out from reference TRBV2 and TRBJ2-7, the complete variable domain reads EPEVTQTPSHQVTQMGQEVILRCVPISNHLYFYWYRQILGQKVEFLVSFYNNEISEKSEIFDDQFSVERPDGSNFTLKIRSTKLEDSAMYFCASSDLGGSGEQYFGPGTRLTVT.

This clone was observed a single time. V usage is TRBV7-8 and J usage is TRBJ2-3, with 7 bases identical to TRBD2. V lost 11 bases, J lost 1 base, and 6 bases stayed unmatched. Germline CDR1 SGHVS, CDR2 FQNEAQ. The CDR3 sequence is 13 residues long. The CDR3 DNA sequence: TGTGCCGTGGGGGAGGGACGCACAGATACGCAGTATTTT. Its translation is CAVGEGRTDTQYF.

The V gene is TRBV3-1 (or the pseudogene TRBV3-2), the J gene TRBJ2-5, with 8 bases that match TRBD1. Germline V gene data show CDR1 as LGHDT and CDR2 as YNNKEL (reference sequence). The CDR3 has 14 amino acids. V lost 4 bases, J lost 4 bases, and 5 bases stayed unmatched. The CDR3 loop reads CASSRTGGPETQYF. The CDR3 coding sequence is TGTGCCAGCAGCCGCACAGGGGGGCCAGAGACCCAGTACTTC.

The chain has TRBV19 and TRBJ1-5; D gene uncertain. There are 14 residues in the CDR3. Germline V gene sequence: CDR1 LNHDA, CDR2 SQIVND (reference sequence). Trimming left V 3 bases short and J 6 bases short, with 12 bases between. The DNA of the CDR3 is TGTGCCAGTAGTATTACTTGGGCTGGTCAGCCCCAGCATTTT. Protein: CASSITWAGQPQHF.

This chain links TRBV10-1 with TRBJ2-3; TRBD1 might be the D (5 bases). Trimming cost V 0 bases and J 0 bases, with 13 bases left between them. The germline gives CDR1 WNHNN, CDR2 SYGVQD (reference sequence). The CDR3 is 17 residues long. CDR3 residues: CASSESKRGSSTDTQYF. The DNA for the CDR3 is TGCGCCAGCAGTGAGTCGAAAAGGGGCTCTAGCACAGATACGCAGTATTTT.

The gene calls are TRBV28 and TRBJ1-1; D remains ambiguous. The germline V and J ends were trimmed by 10 bases and 0 bases, with 9 bases remaining between them. There are 12 residues in the CDR3. Germline CDR1 MDHEN, CDR2 SYDVKM. CDR3 DNA: TGTGCCATAAGGCTTCTGAACACTGAAGCTTTCTTT. As protein: CAIRLLNTEAFF. Together with reference TRBV28 and TRBJ1-1, the CDR3 gives the full variable domain: DVKVTQSSRYLVKRTGEKVFLECVQDMDHENMFWYRQDPGLGLRLIYFSYDVKMKEKGDIPEGYSVSREKKERFSLILESASTNQTSMYLCAIRLLNTEAFFGQGTRLTVV.

The V gene is TRBV6-5, the J gene TRBJ2-1; D is uncertain. Germline V gene lookup returns CDR1 MNHEY and CDR2 SVGAGI. Trimming removed 10 bases at V and 0 bases at J, with 10 bases between. CDR3 length: 13 residues. CDR3 amino acids: CATELSSYNEQFF. CDR3 nucleotide sequence: TGTGCCACTGAACTGAGCTCCTACAATGAGCAGTTCTTC.

This chain uses TRBV5-4 with TRBJ2-7; D assignment may be TRBD1 or TRBD2 (6 bases each). Germline CDR1 reads SGHNT; CDR2 reads YYREEE (reference sequence). V lost 1 base and J lost 6, with 8 bases in between. The CDR3 runs 12 residues. CDR3: CASSLRGAEQYF. The CDR3 region has the DNA TGTGCCAGCAGCTTGAGGGGGGCCGAGCAGTACTTC.

This clone appeared a few times. The chain recombines TRBV6-1 with TRBJ2-5; 11 nucleotides match TRBD2. Germline lookup yields CDR1 MNHNS and CDR2 SASEGT. The CDR3 totals 13 residues. J was trimmed by 5 bases and V by 6 bases; bases with no gene match: 2. The DNA of the CDR3 is TGTGCCAGCAGACTAGCGGGAGAGGAGACCCAGTACTTC. This translates into CASRLAGEETQYF.

This chain uses TRBV7-9 with TRBJ1-4; no reliable D call. The ends were cut back, 6 bases at V and 8 bases at J, with 13 bases in the middle. CDR1 is SEHNR and CDR2 is FQNEAQ in the germline V gene (reference sequence). This CDR3 has 13 residues. The CDR3 is CASRRGAEEKLFF. The CDR3 bases are TGTGCCAGCAGGAGAGGAGCTGAAGAAAAACTGTTTTTT.

The chain has TRBV5-1 and TRBJ1-2, with D maybe TRBD1 (5 bases). Germline V gene data show CDR1 as SGHRS and CDR2 as YFSETQ. This CDR3 comprises 13 residues. V was clipped by 0 bases and J by 6 bases, with 9 bases between them. CDR3 sequence: CASSLERGNGYTF. DNA of the CDR3: TGCGCCAGCAGCTTGGAGAGGGGTAATGGCTACACCTTC.

The chain employs TRBV5-1 and TRBJ2-7; 7 bases map to TRBD1. CDR1 is SGHRS, CDR2 YFSETQ, per germline. V lost 3 bases to trimming and J lost 5 bases; unmatched junction nucleotides: 8. The CDR3 is made up of 14 amino acids. DNA for the CDR3: TGCGCCAGCAGCTCTACCTCTACAGGGGACGAGCAGTACTTC. Translation: CASSSTSTGDEQYF.

A few counts support this clone. The chain has TRBV19 and TRBJ2-5; a possible D gene is TRBD2 (6 bases). V gave up 9 bases and J gave up 4 bases, with 15 bases separating them. Germline CDR1 reads LNHDA; CDR2 reads SQIVND (reference sequence). The CDR3 is 13 amino acids. The CDR3 reads CASGTRAGETQYF. CDR3 sequence (DNA): TGTGCCAGCGGGACTCGGGCAGGAGAGACCCAGTACTTC.

The chain links TRBV20-1 to TRBJ2-7; 12 nucleotides align to TRBD2. Trimming removed 5 bases from V and 4 bases from J; junction bases left unmatched: 6. In germline, CDR1 is DFQATT, CDR2 SNEGSKA (reference sequence). CDR3 length equals 14 residues. The CDR3 bases are TGCAGTGCTCGTGGCGGGACTAGCGGGTACGAGCAGTACTTC. Translation gives CSARGGTSGYEQYF.

The chain recombines TRBV7-3 with TRBJ2-3; no firm D call. Germline V lookup: CDR1 SGHTA, CDR2 FQGTGA. Trimming took off 0 bases at V and 5 bases at J, with 6 bases between the two ends. The CDR3 consists of 13 residues. This chain's CDR3 is CASSLTPGDTQYF. As DNA, the CDR3 is TGTGCCAGCAGCTTAACGCCGGGAGATACGCAGTATTTT.

The J gene is TRBJ1-6, the V gene TRBV6-5; D uncertain. The length of the CDR3 is 14 residues. In germline, CDR1 is MNHEY, CDR2 SVGAGI. V lost 5 bases, J lost 11 bases, and 16 bases lay in between. Here the CDR3 reads CASSPSGRLAPLHF. Here the CDR3 DNA reads TGTGCCAGCAGTCCTTCAGGCCGATTGGCACCCCTCCACTTT.

The chain has TRBV9 and TRBJ2-2; possibly TRBD2 for D (5 bases). CDR3 size: 14 residues. In germline, CDR1 is SGDLS, CDR2 YYNGEE. Trimming cost V 7 bases and J 5 bases, with 15 bases left between them. The CDR3 region has the DNA TGTGCCAGCTCCAGCACACTAGAAACCGGGGAGCTGTTTTTT. It is translated as CASSSTLETGELFF.

This chain uses TRBV7-2 with TRBJ2-1; TRBD2 agrees at 16 bases. Germline V gives CDR1 SGHTA, CDR2 FQGNSA. CDR3 length equals 15 residues. Trimming took 5 bases from V and 10 from J; bases not matched to a gene: 5. CDR3 protein: CASSPLGLAGGEQFF. In nucleotides, the CDR3 is TGTGCCAGCAGCCCCCTGGGACTAGCGGGGGGGGAGCAGTTCTTC.

The chain is built from TRBV5-1 and TRBJ2-2, with 8 bases lining up with TRBD2. The CDR3 is made up of 15 amino acids. Trimming took 2 bases from V and 4 from J; bases not matched to a gene: 4. Germline V gene data show CDR1 as SGHRS and CDR2 as YFSETQ. The CDR3: CASSFLAGGTGELFF. The CDR3 DNA reads TGCGCCAGCAGCTTTCTAGCGGGTGGCACCGGGGAGCTGTTTTTT. The variable domain in full, completed from reference TRBV5-1 and TRBJ2-2, reads KAGVTQTPRYLIKTRGQQVTLSCSPISGHRSVSWYQQTPGQGLQFLFEYFSETQRNKGNFPGRFSGRQFSNSRSEMNVSTLELGDSALYLCASSFLAGGTGELFFGEGSRLTVL.

The chain employs TRBV6-5 and TRBJ2-6; possibly TRBD1 for D (5 bases). Trimming cost V 4 bases and J 4 bases, with 8 bases left between them. This CDR3 has 14 residues. The germline V gene has CDR1 MNHEY and CDR2 SVGAGI. The CDR3 spells CASSSGPGANVLTF. The CDR3 DNA follows: TGTGCCAGCAGTTCAGGGCCAGGGGCCAACGTCCTGACTTTC.

This chain joins TRBV7-6 and TRBJ2-3; D is unclear. Trimming shortened V by 1 base and J by 2 bases, and 7 bases separated the two germline ends. Germline V gives CDR1 SGHVS, CDR2 FNYEAQ. This CDR3 is 14 amino acids long. The DNA for the CDR3 is TGTGCCAGCAGCTTAGATGGAGCCACAGATACGCAGTATTTT. Its protein product is CASSLDGATDTQYF.

J is TRBJ2-2 and V is TRBV7-3, with a possible D match to TRBD1 (6 bases). Trimming cost V 5 bases and J 7 bases, with 8 bases left between them. This CDR3 is 12 amino acids long. Per germline, CDR1 SGHTA and CDR2 FQGTGA. The CDR3 protein is CASSQGYGELFF. The CDR3 bases are TGTGCCAGCAGCCAGGGGTACGGGGAGCTGTTTTTT.

This sequence joins TRBV7-2 and TRBJ2-7, with 9 bases that match TRBD2. Per the germline V gene, CDR1 is SGHTA and CDR2 is FQGNSA. The CDR3 totals 15 residues. Trimming removed 4 bases from V and 3 bases from J; junction bases left unmatched: 7. The CDR3 DNA reads TGTGCCAGCAGCTCAAGGACTAGCGCCTACTACGAGCAGTACTTC. Translation gives CASSSRTSAYYEQYF.

The V gene is TRBV2, the J gene TRBJ1-2; TRBD1 aligns across 8 bases. This CDR3 is built from 17 residues. In germline, CDR1 is SNHLY, CDR2 FYNNEI. The trim removed 3 bases at V and 4 bases at J, leaving 13 bases unmatched. The CDR3 loop is CASSDPGQAAQIYGYTF. The CDR3 nucleotides read TGTGCCAGCAGTGATCCGGGACAGGCGGCCCAAATCTATGGCTACACCTTC. Complete variable domain (other parts from reference TRBV2 and TRBJ1-2): EPEVTQTPSHQVTQMGQEVILRCVPISNHLYFYWYRQILGQKVEFLVSFYNNEISEKSEIFDDQFSVERPDGSNFTLKIRSTKLEDSAMYFCASSDPGQAAQIYGYTFGSGTRLTVV.

This chain connects TRBV5-1 to TRBJ2-3, with 11 bases lining up with TRBD2. Germline V gene lookup returns CDR1 SGHRS and CDR2 YFSETQ. The CDR3 runs to 16 residues. J was trimmed by 0 bases and V by 0 bases; bases with no gene match: 0. The chain's CDR3 is CASSLGLAGSTDTQYF. Written as DNA, the CDR3 is TGCGCCAGCAGCTTGGGACTAGCGGGAAGCACAGATACGCAGTATTTT.

The chain carries TRBV5-1 and TRBJ2-1, with 14 nucleotides matching TRBD2. The ends lost 4 bases at V and 6 bases at J; junction bases unmatched: 3. The CDR3 is 15 amino acids. Germline values: CDR1 SGHRS, CDR2 YFSETQ. DNA for the CDR3: TGCGCCAGCAGCCTGGGACTAGCGGGGGTCAATGAGCAGTTCTTC. The encoded protein is CASSLGLAGVNEQFF. Filled out from reference TRBV5-1 and TRBJ2-1, the complete variable domain reads KAGVTQTPRYLIKTRGQQVTLSCSPISGHRSVSWYQQTPGQGLQFLFEYFSETQRNKGNFPGRFSGRQFSNSRSEMNVSTLELGDSALYLCASSLGLAGVNEQFFGPGTRLTVL.